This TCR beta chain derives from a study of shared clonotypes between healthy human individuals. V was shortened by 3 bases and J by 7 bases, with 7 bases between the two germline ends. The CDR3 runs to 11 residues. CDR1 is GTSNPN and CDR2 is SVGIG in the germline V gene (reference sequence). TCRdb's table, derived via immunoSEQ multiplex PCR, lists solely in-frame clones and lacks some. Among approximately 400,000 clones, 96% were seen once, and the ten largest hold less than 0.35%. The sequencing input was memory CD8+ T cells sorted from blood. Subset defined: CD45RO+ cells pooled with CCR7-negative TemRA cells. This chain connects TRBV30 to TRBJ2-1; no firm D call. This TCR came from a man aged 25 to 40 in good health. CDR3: CAWRNTNEQFF. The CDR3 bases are TGTGCCTGGAGGAATACGAATGAGCAGTTCTTC.